One TCR beta chain is described in this entry. Its target is not known. The sample originates from a study of Ad26.COV2.S vaccination and SARS-CoV-2 variants. Profiling relied on immunoSEQ multiplex PCR, and the TCRdb table lists in-frame clones only, not all of them. The sample holds some 520,000 clones, roughly 85% seen once. Specified treatment: 19 received Ad26.COV2.S at low or high dose, single or two shots; roughly five received placebo; per-sample allocation not given. Day 63 following the first vaccine or placebo injection was when the samples were taken. This CDR3 is built from 15 residues. Trimming stripped 0 bases from V and 0 bases from J, with 7 bases between. Germline CDR1 and CDR2: SGDLS and YYNGEE. General study results and limits: After vaccination, substantial breadth of spike-specific CD8+ and CD4+ responses was reported.

The source material was peripheral blood, sampled in a trial of Ad26.COV2.S vaccine versus placebo. The sequence came from a person between 18 and 59 years old who received the Ad26.COV2.S COVID-19 vaccine or a placebo. This chain connects TRBV9 to TRBJ1-3; no clear D. This CDR3 reads CASSVGLSSGNTIYF. CDR3 bases: TGTGCCAGCAGCGTAGGCCTTTCCTCTGGAAACACCATATATTTT.